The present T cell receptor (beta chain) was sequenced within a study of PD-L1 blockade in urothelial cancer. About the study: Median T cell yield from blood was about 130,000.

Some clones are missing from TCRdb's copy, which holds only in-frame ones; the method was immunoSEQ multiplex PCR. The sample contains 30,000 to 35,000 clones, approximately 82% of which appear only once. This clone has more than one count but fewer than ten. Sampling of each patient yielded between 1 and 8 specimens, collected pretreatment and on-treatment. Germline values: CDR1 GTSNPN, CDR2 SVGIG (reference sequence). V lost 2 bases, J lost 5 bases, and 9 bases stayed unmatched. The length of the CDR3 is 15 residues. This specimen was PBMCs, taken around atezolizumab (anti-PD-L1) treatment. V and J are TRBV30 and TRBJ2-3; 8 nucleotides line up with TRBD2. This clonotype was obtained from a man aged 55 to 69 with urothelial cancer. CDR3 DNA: TGTGCCTGGAGTTACGGGGGGGCCTCTGGAGATACGCAGTATTTT. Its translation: CAWSYGGASGDTQYF.